Below, 2 T cell receptor beta chains from the same sample are listed, as sequenced in a study of Graves' ophthalmopathy and Graves' hyperthyroidism. RNA transcripts served as template for amplifying TCR beta CDR3 sequences. A first-round RT-PCR used HTBI primers, followed by a second-round multiplex PCR. MiXCR, applied by TCRdb to the multiplex PCR reads, yields one record per CDR3 protein. This table has hundreds of thousands of distinct CDR3 sequences, about 20% appearing once. Material for sequencing was peripheral blood. These receptors were collected from a woman aged 18-29 years with stable Graves' hyperthyroidism. Some clones in this sample may be carry-over from other donors' samples.

This clonotype was seen ten or more times. The V gene is TRBV7-3, the J gene TRBJ2-5; a weak D match, TRBD1 (5 bases). Germline assignment: CDR1 SGHTA and CDR2 FQGTGA. V lost 0 bases to trimming and J lost 12 bases, with 14 bases between them. The CDR3 is 13 amino acids. The CDR3, as DNA: TGTGCCAGCAGCTTAACGTCCGGCAGGGCCAAGTACTTC. It encodes CASSLTSGRAKYF. The complete variable domain, with remaining parts taken from reference TRBV7-3 and TRBJ2-5, reads GAGVSQTPSNKVTEKGKYVELRCDPISGHTALYWYRQSLGQGPEFLIYFQGTGAADDSGLPNDRFFAVRPEGSVSTLKIQRTERGDSAVYLCASSLTSGRAKYFGPGTRLLVL.

This clonotype appeared a few times. A much larger clone differs by one base, so this may be a read error. The chain links TRBV30 to TRBJ1-1; the D gene is possibly TRBD1 (5 bases). The CDR3 has 14 residues. In germline, CDR1 is GTSNPN, CDR2 SVGIG (reference sequence). CDR3 residues: CAWSGLQVGTEASF. As DNA, the CDR3 is TGTGCCTGGAGTGGACTACAGGTCGGCACTGAAGCTTCCTTT. The complete variable domain, with remaining parts taken from reference TRBV30 and TRBJ1-1, reads SQTIHQWPATLVQPVGSPLSLECTVEGTSNPNLYWYRQAAGRGLQLLFYSVGIGQISSEVPQNLSASRPQDRQFILSSKKLLLSDSGFYLCAWSGLQVGTEASFGQGTRLTVV.